This record concerns one TCR beta chain sequence. Its specificity is not known. Germline and junction disagree at one end, which may indicate a read error. These data come from a study of response to subunit inactivated influenza vaccine. A single record per CDR3 protein comes from TCRdb applying MiXCR to the RT-PCR reads. The sample includes 400,000 to 550,000 distinct CDR3 sequences, 25% of them seen just once. Germline lookup yields CDR1 MNHNS and CDR2 SASEGT. The CDR3 is 14 residues long. Study-wide results and caveats: Authors suggested that a seasonal influenza vaccination recruits few new T cells each time.

Sequenced here: CD4+ T cells sorted from PBMCs, sampled approximately 5 days after vaccination. The receptor was isolated from a man in his forties or fifties who received an inactivated influenza vaccine. This chain connects TRBV6-1 to TRBJ1-4; 7 nucleotides match TRBD1. CDR3 amino acids: CASSPDRDARRPYF. Written as DNA, the CDR3 is TGTGCCAGCAGTCCAGACAGGGATGCCCGAAGACCTTATTTT.